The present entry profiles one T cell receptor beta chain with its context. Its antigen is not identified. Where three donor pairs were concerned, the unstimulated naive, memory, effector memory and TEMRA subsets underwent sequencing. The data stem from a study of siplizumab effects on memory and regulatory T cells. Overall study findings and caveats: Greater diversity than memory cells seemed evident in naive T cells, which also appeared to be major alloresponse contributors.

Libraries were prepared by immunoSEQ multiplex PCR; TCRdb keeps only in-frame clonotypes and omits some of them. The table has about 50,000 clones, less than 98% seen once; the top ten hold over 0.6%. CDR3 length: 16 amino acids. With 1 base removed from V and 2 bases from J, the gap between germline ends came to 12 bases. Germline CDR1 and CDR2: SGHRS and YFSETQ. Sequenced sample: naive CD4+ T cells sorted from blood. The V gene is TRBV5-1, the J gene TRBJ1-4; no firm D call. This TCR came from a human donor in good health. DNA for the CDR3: TGCGCCAGCAGCTTGTTACAATCCGGTACTAATGAAAAACTGTTTTTT. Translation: CASSLLQSGTNEKLFF.